This T cell receptor (beta chain) was recovered during a study of shared clonotypes between healthy human individuals. Everyone who donated was a Caucasian adult who lived in Nashville, Tennessee. In the original processing: Junction-only immunoSEQ sequences carried no quality scores, so filtering differed. Profiling relied on immunoSEQ multiplex PCR, and the TCRdb table lists in-frame clones only, not all of them. V and J calls and clone size are as listed in that table; D and trimming were resolved from the DNA. The sample carries 550,000 to 800,000 clones, about 74% recorded once. General study points: The study found lower generation probabilities in non-shared clonotypes than in those shared by all four donors.

This clone is a singleton in its sample. Its antigen is as yet unknown. Germline V lookup: CDR1 MNHEY, CDR2 SMNVEV (reference sequence). CDR3 length: 16 residues. Trimming cost V 6 bases and J 2 bases, with 16 bases left between them. Sequences were obtained from memory CD4+ T cells sorted from blood. Subset described: CD45RA-negative fraction. The chain recombines TRBV27 with TRBJ1-4, with D possibly matching TRBD1 (6 bases). The clonotype comes from a woman in her thirties in good health. The CDR3 region has the DNA TGTGCCAGCAGCTACTCTAGGGGGGGGACTAATGAAAAACTGTTTTTT. The encoded protein is CASSYSRGGTNEKLFF.